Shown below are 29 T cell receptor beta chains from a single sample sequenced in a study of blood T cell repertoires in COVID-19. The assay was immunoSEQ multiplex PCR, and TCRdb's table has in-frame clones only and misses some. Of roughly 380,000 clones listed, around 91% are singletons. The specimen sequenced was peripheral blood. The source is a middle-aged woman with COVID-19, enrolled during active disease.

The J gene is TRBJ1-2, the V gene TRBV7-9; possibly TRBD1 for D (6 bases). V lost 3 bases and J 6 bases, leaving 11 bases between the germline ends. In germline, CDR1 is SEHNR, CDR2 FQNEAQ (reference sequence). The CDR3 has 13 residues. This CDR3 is CASSFSQGDGYTF. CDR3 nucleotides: TGTGCCAGCAGCTTCTCACAGGGAGATGGCTACACCTTC.

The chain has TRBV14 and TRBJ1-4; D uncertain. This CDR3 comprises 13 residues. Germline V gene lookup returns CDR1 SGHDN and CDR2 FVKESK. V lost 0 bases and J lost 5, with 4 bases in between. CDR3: CASSQDLNEKLFF. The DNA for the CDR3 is TGTGCCAGCAGCCAAGATCTGAATGAAAAACTGTTTTTT.

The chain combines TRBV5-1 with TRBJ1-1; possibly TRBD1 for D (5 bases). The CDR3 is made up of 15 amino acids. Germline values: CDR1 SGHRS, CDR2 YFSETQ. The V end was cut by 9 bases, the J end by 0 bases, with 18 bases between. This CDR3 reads CATHGGAGMNTEAFF. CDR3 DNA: TGCGCCACCCACGGAGGGGCAGGTATGAACACTGAAGCTTTCTTT. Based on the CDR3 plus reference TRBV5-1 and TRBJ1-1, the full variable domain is KAGVTQTPRYLIKTRGQQVTLSCSPISGHRSVSWYQQTPGQGLQFLFEYFSETQRNKGNFPGRFSGRQFSNSRSEMNVSTLELGDSALYLCATHGGAGMNTEAFFGQGTRLTVV.

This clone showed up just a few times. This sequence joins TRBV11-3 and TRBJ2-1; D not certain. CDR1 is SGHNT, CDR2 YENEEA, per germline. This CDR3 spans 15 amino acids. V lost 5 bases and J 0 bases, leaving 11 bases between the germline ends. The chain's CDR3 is CASSLERSSYNEQFF. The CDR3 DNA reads TGTGCCAGCAGCCTGGAACGGAGCTCCTACAATGAGCAGTTCTTC.

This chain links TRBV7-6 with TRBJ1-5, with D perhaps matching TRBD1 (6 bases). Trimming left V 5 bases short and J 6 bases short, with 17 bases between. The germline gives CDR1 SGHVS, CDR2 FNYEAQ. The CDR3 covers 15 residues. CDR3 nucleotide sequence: TGTGCCAGCAGCCTAGGGTATCAGGGGAGTCAGCCCCAGCATTTT. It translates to CASSLGYQGSQPQHF.

CDR3 loop: CASSLYGRHEQYF. The DNA for the CDR3 is TGTGCCAGCAGTTTATATGGCAGGCACGAGCAGTACTTC. V usage is TRBV27 and J usage is TRBJ2-7; no clear D gene. This CDR3 region has 13 residues. Trimming pared 1 base from V and 5 bases from J, leaving 9 bases between. Germline assignment: CDR1 MNHEY and CDR2 SMNVEV (reference sequence).

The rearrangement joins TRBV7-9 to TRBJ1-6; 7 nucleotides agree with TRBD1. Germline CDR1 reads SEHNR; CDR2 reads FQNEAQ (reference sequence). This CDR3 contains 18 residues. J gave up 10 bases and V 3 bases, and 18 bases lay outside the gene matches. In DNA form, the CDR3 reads TGTGCCAGCAGCTTCCCCAGCCCTACAGGGGCCCCATACTCACCCCTCCACTTT. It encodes CASSFPSPTGAPYSPLHF.

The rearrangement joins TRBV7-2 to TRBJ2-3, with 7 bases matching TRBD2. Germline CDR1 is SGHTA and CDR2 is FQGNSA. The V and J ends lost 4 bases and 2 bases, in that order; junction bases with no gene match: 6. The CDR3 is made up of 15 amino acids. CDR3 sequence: CASSSVAGPTDTQYF. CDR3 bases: TGTGCCAGCAGCTCCGTAGCGGGTCCCACAGATACGCAGTATTTT. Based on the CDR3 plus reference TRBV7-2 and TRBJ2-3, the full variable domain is GAGVSQSPSNKVTEKGKDVELRCDPISGHTALYWYRQSLGQGLEFLIYFQGNSAPDKSGLPSDRFSAERTGGSVSTLTIQRTQQEDSAVYLCASSSVAGPTDTQYFGPGTRLTVL.

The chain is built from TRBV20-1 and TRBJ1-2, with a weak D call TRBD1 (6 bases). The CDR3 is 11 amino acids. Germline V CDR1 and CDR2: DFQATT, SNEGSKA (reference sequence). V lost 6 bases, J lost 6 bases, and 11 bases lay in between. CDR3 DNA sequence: TGCAGTGCGGGGGACAAGCATGGCTACACCTTC. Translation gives CSAGDKHGYTF.

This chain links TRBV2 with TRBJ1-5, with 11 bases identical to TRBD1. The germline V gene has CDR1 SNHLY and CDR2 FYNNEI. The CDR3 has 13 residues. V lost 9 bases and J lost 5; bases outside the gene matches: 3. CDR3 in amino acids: CASSGQGDQPQHF. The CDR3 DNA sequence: TGTGCCAGTTCGGGACAGGGGGATCAGCCCCAGCATTTT.

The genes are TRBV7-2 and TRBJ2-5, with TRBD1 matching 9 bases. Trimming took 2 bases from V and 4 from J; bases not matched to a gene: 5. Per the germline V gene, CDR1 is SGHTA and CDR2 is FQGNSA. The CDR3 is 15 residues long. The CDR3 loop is CASSLTSTGGETQYF. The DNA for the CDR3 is TGTGCCAGCAGCTTAACCTCGACAGGGGGAGAGACCCAGTACTTC.

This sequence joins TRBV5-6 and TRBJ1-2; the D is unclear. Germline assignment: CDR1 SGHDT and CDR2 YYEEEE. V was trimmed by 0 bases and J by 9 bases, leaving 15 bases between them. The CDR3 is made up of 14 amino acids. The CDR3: CASSLVASFGSYTF. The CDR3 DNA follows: TGTGCCAGCAGCTTGGTAGCTTCATTCGGTAGCTACACCTTC.

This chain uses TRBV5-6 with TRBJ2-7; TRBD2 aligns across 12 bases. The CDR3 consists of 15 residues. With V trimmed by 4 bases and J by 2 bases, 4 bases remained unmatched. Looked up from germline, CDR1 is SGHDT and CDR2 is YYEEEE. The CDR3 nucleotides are TGTGCCAGCAGCCCGACTAGCGGGAGAGCCTACGAGCAGTACTTC. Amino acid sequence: CASSPTSGRAYEQYF.

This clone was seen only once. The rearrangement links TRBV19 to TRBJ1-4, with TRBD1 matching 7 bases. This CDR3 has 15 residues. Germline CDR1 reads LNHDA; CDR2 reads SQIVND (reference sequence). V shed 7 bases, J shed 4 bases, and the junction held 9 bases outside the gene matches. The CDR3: CASIDRGGVNEKLFF. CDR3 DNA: TGTGCCAGTATTGACCGAGGGGGCGTTAATGAAAAACTGTTTTTT.

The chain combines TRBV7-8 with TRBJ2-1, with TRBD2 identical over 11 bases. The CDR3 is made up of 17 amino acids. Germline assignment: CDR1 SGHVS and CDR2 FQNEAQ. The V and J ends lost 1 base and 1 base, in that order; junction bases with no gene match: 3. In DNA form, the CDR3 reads TGTGCCAGCAGCTTAGTTTTAGCGGGAGGGTCCTACAATGAGCAGTTCTTC. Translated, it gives CASSLVLAGGSYNEQFF.

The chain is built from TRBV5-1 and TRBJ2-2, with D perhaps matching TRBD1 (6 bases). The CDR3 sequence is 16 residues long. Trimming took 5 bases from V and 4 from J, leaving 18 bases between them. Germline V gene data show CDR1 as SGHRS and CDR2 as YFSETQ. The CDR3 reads CASRLFAGTTTGELFF. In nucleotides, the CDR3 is TGCGCCAGCAGACTATTCGCCGGGACAACCACCGGGGAGCTGTTTTTT.

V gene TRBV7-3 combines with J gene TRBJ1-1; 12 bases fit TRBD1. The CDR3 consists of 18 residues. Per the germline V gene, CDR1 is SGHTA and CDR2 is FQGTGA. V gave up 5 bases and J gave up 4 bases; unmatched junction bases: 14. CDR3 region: CASSKRAGTGGRGTEAFF. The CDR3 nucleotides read TGTGCCAGCAGCAAGCGTGCCGGGACAGGGGGCAGGGGCACTGAAGCTTTCTTT.

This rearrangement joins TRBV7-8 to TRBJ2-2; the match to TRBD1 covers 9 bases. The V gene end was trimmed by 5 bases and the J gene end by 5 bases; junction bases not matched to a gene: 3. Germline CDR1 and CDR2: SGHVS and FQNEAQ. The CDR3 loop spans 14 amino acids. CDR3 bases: TGTGCCAGCAGCCGAGGGACAGGGACCGGGGAGCTGTTTTTT. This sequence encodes CASSRGTGTGELFF. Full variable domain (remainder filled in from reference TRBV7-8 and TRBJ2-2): GAGVSQSPRYKVAKRGQDVALRCDPISGHVSLFWYQQALGQGPEFLTYFQNEAQLDKSGLPSDRFFAERPEGSVSTLKIQRTQQEDSAVYLCASSRGTGTGELFFGEGSRLTVL.

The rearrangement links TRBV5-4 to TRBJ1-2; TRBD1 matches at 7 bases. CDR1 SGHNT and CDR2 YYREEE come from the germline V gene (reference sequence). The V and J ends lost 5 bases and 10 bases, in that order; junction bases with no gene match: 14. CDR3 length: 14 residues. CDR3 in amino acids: CASSHPGQRGLYTF. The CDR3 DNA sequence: TGTGCCAGCAGTCACCCGGGACAGAGGGGACTCTACACCTTC.

CDR3 nucleotides: TGTGCCAGCAGCCCACCGATCTCTGGGGGGACTGAAGCTTTCTTT. This codes for CASSPPISGGTEAFF. J is TRBJ1-1 and V is TRBV5-6, with D maybe TRBD1 (5 bases). V was shortened by 4 bases and J by 5 bases, with 18 bases between the two germline ends. The CDR3 has 15 amino acids. CDR1 is SGHDT and CDR2 is YYEEEE in the germline V gene.

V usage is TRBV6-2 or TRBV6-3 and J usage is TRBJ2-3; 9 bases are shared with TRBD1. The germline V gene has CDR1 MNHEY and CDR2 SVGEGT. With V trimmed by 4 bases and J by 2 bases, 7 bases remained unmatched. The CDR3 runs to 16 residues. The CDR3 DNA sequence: TGTGCCAGCAGTTCCTGGACAGGGGCAGTCACAGATACGCAGTATTTT. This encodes CASSSWTGAVTDTQYF.

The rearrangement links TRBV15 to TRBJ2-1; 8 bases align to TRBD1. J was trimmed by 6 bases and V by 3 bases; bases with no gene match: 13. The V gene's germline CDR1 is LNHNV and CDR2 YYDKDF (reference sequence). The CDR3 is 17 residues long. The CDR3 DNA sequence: TGTGCCACCAGCAGGCGACATCAGGGGGCATTTGGCAATGAGCAGTTCTTC. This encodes CATSRRHQGAFGNEQFF.

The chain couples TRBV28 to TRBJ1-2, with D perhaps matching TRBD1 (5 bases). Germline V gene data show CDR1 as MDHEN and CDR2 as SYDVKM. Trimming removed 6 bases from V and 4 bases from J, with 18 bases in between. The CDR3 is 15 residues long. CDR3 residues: CASSLPRGISYGYTF. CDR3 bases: TGTGCCAGCAGCCTCCCACGGGGGATCAGCTATGGCTACACCTTC.

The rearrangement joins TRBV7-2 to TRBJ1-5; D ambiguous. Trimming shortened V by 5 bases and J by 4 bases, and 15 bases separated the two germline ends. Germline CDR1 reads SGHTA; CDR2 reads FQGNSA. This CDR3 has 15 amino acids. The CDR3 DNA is TGTGCCAGCAGCGACGTCGCGGTGAGGAATCAGCCCCAGCATTTT. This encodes CASSDVAVRNQPQHF. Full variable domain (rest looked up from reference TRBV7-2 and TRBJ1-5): GAGVSQSPSNKVTEKGKDVELRCDPISGHTALYWYRQSLGQGLEFLIYFQGNSAPDKSGLPSDRFSAERTGGSVSTLTIQRTQQEDSAVYLCASSDVAVRNQPQHFGDGTRLSIL.

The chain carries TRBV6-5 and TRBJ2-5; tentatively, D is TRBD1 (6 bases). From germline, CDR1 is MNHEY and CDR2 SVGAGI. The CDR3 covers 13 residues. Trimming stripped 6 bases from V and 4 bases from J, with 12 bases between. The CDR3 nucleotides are TGTGCCAGCAGCGTTGAAGGGGGAGAGACCCAGTACTTC. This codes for CASSVEGGETQYF.

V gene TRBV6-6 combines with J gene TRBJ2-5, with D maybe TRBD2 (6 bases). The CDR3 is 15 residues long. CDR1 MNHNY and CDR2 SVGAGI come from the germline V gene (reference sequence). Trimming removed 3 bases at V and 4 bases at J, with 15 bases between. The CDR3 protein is CASSYPSVGIETQYF. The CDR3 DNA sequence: TGTGCCAGCAGTTATCCTAGCGTGGGTATAGAGACCCAGTACTTC.

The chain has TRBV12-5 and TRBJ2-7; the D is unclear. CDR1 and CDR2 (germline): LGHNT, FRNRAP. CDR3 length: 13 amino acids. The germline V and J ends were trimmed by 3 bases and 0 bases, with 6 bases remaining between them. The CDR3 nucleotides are TGTGCTAGTGGTTTCGCGTTCTCCTACGAGCAGTACTTC. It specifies CASGFAFSYEQYF.

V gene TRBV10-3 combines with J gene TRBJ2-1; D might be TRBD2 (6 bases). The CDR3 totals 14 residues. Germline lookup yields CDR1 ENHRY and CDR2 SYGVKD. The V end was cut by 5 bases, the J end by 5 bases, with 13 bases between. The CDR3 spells CAISYTGSHNEQFF. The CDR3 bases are TGTGCCATCAGTTATACCGGGAGCCACAATGAGCAGTTCTTC.

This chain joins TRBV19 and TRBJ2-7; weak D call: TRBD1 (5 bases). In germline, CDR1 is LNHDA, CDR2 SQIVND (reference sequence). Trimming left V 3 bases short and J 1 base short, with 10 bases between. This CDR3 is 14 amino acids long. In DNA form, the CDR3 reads TGTGCCAGTAGTATCCCAGGGCGTTCCTACGAGCAGTACTTC. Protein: CASSIPGRSYEQYF. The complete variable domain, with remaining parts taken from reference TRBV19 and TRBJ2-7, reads DGGITQSPKYLFRKEGQNVTLSCEQNLNHDAMYWYRQDPGQGLRLIYYSQIVNDFQKGDIAEGYSVSREKKESFPLTVTSAQKNPTAFYLCASSIPGRSYEQYFGPGTRLTVT.